This entry concerns a single TCR beta chain. Its specificity is not known. The entry originates in a study of spatial heterogeneity in lung cancer. At the level of the study: The count of detected beta-chain sequences consistently exceeded that of alpha-chain sequences.

Time point defined: sample taken at primary tumor resection. Unsorted tumor, nontumor lung tissue or cryopreserved PBMC supplied the whole RNA. V lost 6 bases and J lost 1, with 11 bases in between. CDR1 is DFQATT and CDR2 is SNEGSKA in the germline V gene (reference sequence). The CDR3 length is 13 residues. A distinct unique molecular identifier was carried by each TCR cDNA molecule. TCRdb reanalysed the 5' RACE reads using MiXCR and keeps one entry per CDR3 protein. The table lists about 80,000 distinct CDR3 sequences, under 8.5% of them singletons, with 6% to 7% in the top ten. Whole-study findings and limits: Ubiquitous expanded tumor TCRs appeared in blood more at resection than follow-up.

The rearrangement links TRBV20-1 to TRBJ2-3; tentative D call: TRBD2 (6 bases). This clonotype was obtained from a male donor with early-stage non-small cell lung cancer. This specimen was PBMCs, taken at surgery. As DNA, the CDR3 is TGCAGTGCCACCCCTAGCGGCACAGATACGCAGTATTTT. Translated, it gives CSATPSGTDTQYF.